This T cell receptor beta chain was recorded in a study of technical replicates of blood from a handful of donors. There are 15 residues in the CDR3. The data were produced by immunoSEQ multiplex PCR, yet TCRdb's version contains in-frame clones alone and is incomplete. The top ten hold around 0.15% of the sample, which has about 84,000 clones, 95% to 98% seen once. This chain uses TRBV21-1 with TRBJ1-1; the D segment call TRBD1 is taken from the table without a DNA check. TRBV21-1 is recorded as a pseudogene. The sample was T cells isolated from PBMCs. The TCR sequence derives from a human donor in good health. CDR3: CASSSRTAQNTEAFF. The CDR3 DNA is TGTGCCAGCAGCAGTCGGACAGCTCAGAACACTGAAGCTTTCTTT.